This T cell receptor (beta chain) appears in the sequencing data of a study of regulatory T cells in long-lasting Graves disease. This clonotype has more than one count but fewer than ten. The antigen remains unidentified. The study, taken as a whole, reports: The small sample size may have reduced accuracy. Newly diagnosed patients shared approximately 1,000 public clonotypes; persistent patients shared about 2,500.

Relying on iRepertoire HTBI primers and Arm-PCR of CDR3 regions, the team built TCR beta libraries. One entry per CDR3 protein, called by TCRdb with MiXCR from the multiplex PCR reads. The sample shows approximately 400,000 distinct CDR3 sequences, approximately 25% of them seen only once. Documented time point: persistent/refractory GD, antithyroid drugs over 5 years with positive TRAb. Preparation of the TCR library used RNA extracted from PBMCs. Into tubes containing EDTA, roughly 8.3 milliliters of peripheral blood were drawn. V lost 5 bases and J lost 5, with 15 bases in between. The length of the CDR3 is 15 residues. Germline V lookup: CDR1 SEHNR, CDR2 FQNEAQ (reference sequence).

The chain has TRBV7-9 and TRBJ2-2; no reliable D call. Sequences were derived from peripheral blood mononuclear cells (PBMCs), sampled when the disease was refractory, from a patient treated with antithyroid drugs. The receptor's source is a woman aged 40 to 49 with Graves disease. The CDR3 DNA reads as TGTGCCAGCAGCAACCCACGCGGAAGTACCGGGGAGCTGTTTTTT. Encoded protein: CASSNPRGSTGELFF.